Below are 10 T cell receptor beta chains sequenced from a single sample in a study of OX40 agonist ivuxolimab in advanced cancers. TCRdb's table, derived via immunoSEQ multiplex PCR, lists solely in-frame clones and lacks some. The sample lists about 77,000 clones; more than 70% were seen once. The material sequenced was CD4+ or CD8+ T cells sorted from blood, taken in a trial of the OX40 agonist ivuxolimab. The receptors derive from an adult with an advanced solid tumor such as melanoma, head and neck, liver or kidney cancer.

This sequence joins TRBV6-1 and TRBJ1-2, with D possibly being TRBD1 (6 bases). Looked up from germline, CDR1 is MNHNS and CDR2 is SASEGT. The CDR3 extends over 15 amino acids. V was shortened by 4 bases and J by 2 bases, with 14 bases between the two germline ends. The CDR3 DNA reads TGTGCCAGCAGTGGGGGATGGGGGCTAAACTATGGCTACACCTTC. Translated, it gives CASSGGWGLNYGYTF.

This clone was seen more than once but under ten times. This sequence joins TRBV5-6 and TRBJ2-7, with D possibly being TRBD2 (7 bases). Per the germline V gene, CDR1 is SGHDT and CDR2 is YYEEEE. The CDR3 is 15 residues long. V gave up 4 bases and J gave up 7 bases, with 21 bases separating them. This CDR3 reads CASSRTLRGAREQYF. The CDR3 DNA is TGTGCCAGCAGCAGAACTCTTCGGGGGGCAAGGGAGCAGTACTTC.

The chain carries TRBV18 and TRBJ1-4; D gene unclear. In germline, CDR1 is KGHSH, CDR2 LQKENI. The CDR3 has 14 amino acids. V was trimmed by 1 base and J by 6 bases, leaving 9 bases between them. CDR3: CASSPRGNDEKLFF. Written as DNA, the CDR3 is TGTGCCAGCTCACCACGTGGGAACGATGAAAAACTGTTTTTT.

The chain recombines TRBV5-5 with TRBJ1-1; D is unclear. Trimming took off 2 bases at V and 5 bases at J, with 16 bases between the two ends. The germline CDR1 and CDR2 sequences are SGHKS and YYEKEE (reference sequence). This CDR3 has 15 residues. The CDR3 DNA is TGTGCCAGCAGCTTTCAGTCGGCGGGTCATACTGAAGCTTTCTTT. Translated: CASSFQSAGHTEAFF. Filled out from reference TRBV5-5 and TRBJ1-1, the complete variable domain reads DAGVTQSPTHLIKTRGQQVTLRCSPISGHKSVSWYQQVLGQGPQFIFQYYEKEERGRGNFPDRFSARQFPNYSSELNVNALLLGDSALYLCASSFQSAGHTEAFFGQGTRLTVV.

V usage is TRBV19 and J usage is TRBJ1-5, with unresolved D. Germline assignment: CDR1 LNHDA and CDR2 SQIVND (reference sequence). Trimming cost V 3 bases and J 7 bases, with 7 bases left between them. CDR3 length: 12 residues. CDR3 in amino acids: CASSIIFQPQHF. The CDR3 nucleotides read TGTGCCAGTAGTATTATATTCCAGCCCCAGCATTTT.

The chain combines TRBV6-5 with TRBJ1-1, with TRBD1 matching 8 bases. Germline trimming cut 8 bases from V and 5 bases from J; bases unmatched to any gene: 13. CDR3 length: 15 amino acids. CDR1 is MNHEY and CDR2 is SVGAGI in the germline V gene. The CDR3 is CASGTGPVGGTEAFF. Written as DNA, the CDR3 is TGTGCCAGCGGGACAGGTCCCGTCGGGGGGACTGAAGCTTTCTTT.

The V and J genes are TRBV30 and TRBJ2-7; 9 bases agree with TRBD2. The junction had 7 bases not matched to a gene; V was cut back by 0 bases and J by 7 bases. CDR3 length: 14 residues. The germline V gene has CDR1 GTSNPN and CDR2 SVGIG (reference sequence). The CDR3 loop is CAWSVLAGPQEQYF. DNA of the CDR3: TGTGCCTGGAGTGTGCTAGCGGGACCTCAGGAGCAGTACTTC. Combining the CDR3 with reference TRBV30 and TRBJ2-7 gives the whole variable domain SQTIHQWPATLVQPVGSPLSLECTVEGTSNPNLYWYRQAAGRGLQLLFYSVGIGQISSEVPQNLSASRPQDRQFILSSKKLLLSDSGFYLCAWSVLAGPQEQYFGPGTRLTVT.

This chain links TRBV30 with TRBJ2-5, with no clear D. CDR1 is GTSNPN, CDR2 SVGIG, per germline (reference sequence). This CDR3 is 17 amino acids long. V lost 1 base and J lost 1, with 19 bases in between. The CDR3 sequence: CAWSEVAVAQTQETQYF. CDR3 nucleotide sequence: TGTGCCTGGAGTGAGGTCGCGGTGGCACAGACCCAAGAGACCCAGTACTTC.

The chain links TRBV4-2 to TRBJ2-7, with a possible D match to TRBD2 (6 bases). Germline V lookup: CDR1 LGHNA, CDR2 YNFKEQ. This CDR3 has 15 residues. The V end lost 0 bases, the J end lost 3 bases, and 12 bases lay between the germline ends. In DNA form, the CDR3 reads TGTGCCAGCAGCCAAGAACTGGGACTTCTCTACGAGCAGTACTTC. Its protein product is CASSQELGLLYEQYF.

The rearrangement joins TRBV7-8 to TRBJ1-3; TRBD1 aligns across 8 bases. The CDR3 runs 14 residues. V was clipped by 2 bases and J by 8 bases; unmatched bases: 5. Germline CDR1 SGHVS, CDR2 FQNEAQ. CDR3 bases: TGTGCCAGCAGCTTATCGACAGGGGCGGACACCATATATTTT. Amino acids: CASSLSTGADTIYF.